The entry below describes one T cell receptor (beta chain). From germline, CDR1 is MGHDK and CDR2 SYGVNS. After removal of 5 bases from V and 2 bases from J, the junction contained 12 bases not matched to a gene. The CDR3 sequence is 18 residues long. This sample is drawn from a study of blood T cell repertoires in COVID-19. In the study overall: Samples of COVID-19 (acute and convalescent) were obtained from the United States, Italy and Spain. PBMCs, B-cell-depleted T cells, or T cells provided the cDNA or gDNA that made up the material.

Only in-frame clones appear in the TCRdb table, and some are missing; sequencing was by immunoSEQ multiplex PCR. Of some 280,000 clones listed, under 90% were seen once; the top ten hold roughly 0.92%. The receptor comes from a woman between 35 and 50 years old who had recovered from COVID-19. Source material: peripheral blood. The chain has TRBV25-1 and TRBJ1-4; 9 nucleotides agree with TRBD1. The CDR3 loop is CASSRGQGKVGTNEKLFF. CDR3 nucleotide sequence: TGTGCCAGCAGTAGGGGACAGGGAAAGGTCGGGACTAATGAAAAACTGTTTTTT.